These 20 T cell receptor beta chains originate from one sample sequenced in a study of monozygotic twins with inflammatory bowel disease. TCRdb reprocessed the 5' RACE reads, keeping one entry per CDR3 protein, no DNA. This sample's clone table lists about 160,000 distinct CDR3 sequences. Sequenced input: blood. All receptors come from a human donor with ulcerative colitis or Crohn's disease, or a healthy co-twin of an affected twin (not recorded which).

The chain uses TRBV11-2 and TRBJ2-5; the TCRdb call, TRBD1, lacks DNA for checking. Germline V gene lookup returns CDR1 SGHAT and CDR2 FQNNGV. The CDR3 extends over 15 amino acids. The chain's CDR3 is CASSLYYRGQETQYF.

The V and J genes are TRBV6-6 and TRBJ2-1; the TCRdb D gene call, TRBD2, has no DNA to confirm it. From germline, CDR1 is MNHNY and CDR2 SVGAGI (reference sequence). CDR3 length equals 14 residues. The chain's CDR3 is CASSSPGLANEQFF.

The chain combines TRBV5-6 with TRBJ2-1; no DNA is available, so the TRBD1 call from TCRdb remains unchecked. This CDR3 has 14 amino acids. Germline CDR1 reads SGHDT; CDR2 reads YYEEEE. This CDR3 reads CASRLTGNNNEQFF. The whole variable domain, remainder taken from reference TRBV5-6 and TRBJ2-1, is DAGVTQSPTHLIKTRGQQVTLRCSPKSGHDTVSWYQQALGQGPQFIFQYYEEEERQRGNFPDRFSGHQFPNYSSELNVNALLLGDSALYLCASRLTGNNNEQFFGPGTRLTVL.

The chain uses TRBV11-1 and TRBJ2-1; TCRdb returns TRBD1, unconfirmable since there is no DNA. Per germline, CDR1 SGHAT and CDR2 FQDESV (reference sequence). This CDR3 spans 21 amino acids. The CDR3: CASSLDDRDGFRGKWANEQFF.

The CDR3 loop reads CATCPTGLGRNEQFF. The chain has TRBV24-1 and TRBJ2-1; the D call of TRBD2 rests on TCRdb alone, since no DNA is present to check it. The CDR3 is 15 amino acids. Per germline, CDR1 KGHDR and CDR2 SFDVKD.

The genes are TRBV9 and TRBJ2-1; TCRdb calls TRBD2, which cannot be checked without DNA. Germline V lookup: CDR1 SGDLS, CDR2 YYNGEE. The CDR3 contains 16 residues. CDR3 sequence reads: CASSVTPGLNYNEQFF.

The genes are TRBV15 and TRBJ2-5. This CDR3 contains 16 residues. The germline gives CDR1 LNHNV, CDR2 YYDKDF (reference sequence). CDR3 amino acids: CATSRVVRGNQETQYF.

The chain combines TRBV18 with TRBJ1-4. The germline V gene encodes CDR1 KGHSH and CDR2 LQKENI. This CDR3 is built from 14 residues. The CDR3 spells CASCLRQSGEKLFF. Combining the CDR3 with reference TRBV18 and TRBJ1-4 gives the whole variable domain NAGVMQNPRHLVRRRGQEARLRCSPMKGHSHVYWYRQLPEEGLKFMVYLQKENIIDESGMPKERFSAEFPKEGPSILRIQQVVRGDSAAYFCASCLRQSGEKLFFGSGTQLSVL.

The V gene is TRBV6-1, the J gene TRBJ1-1. The CDR3 runs 14 residues. CDR1 and CDR2 from the germline V gene are MNHNS and SASEGT. Here the CDR3 reads CASSLDGRYDEAFF.

The chain is built from TRBV27 and TRBJ2-2. This CDR3 comprises 12 residues. Looked up from germline, CDR1 is MNHEY and CDR2 is SMNVEV (reference sequence). CDR3 loop: CASSLRIGELFF.

This chain uses TRBV7-2 with TRBJ2-3; TCRdb proposes TRBD2, but this gene call is untestable without DNA. This CDR3 has 14 residues. The germline V gene encodes CDR1 SGHTA and CDR2 FQGNSA. CDR3 sequence: CASSSTRFPDTQYF.

The chain couples TRBV20-1 to TRBJ2-3; the D call from TCRdb, TRBD2, cannot be confirmed without DNA. The CDR3 extends over 15 amino acids. Germline V gene lookup returns CDR1 DFQATT and CDR2 SNEGSKA (reference sequence). The chain's CDR3 is CSARVIAGYTDTQYF.

The chain carries TRBV29-1 and TRBJ2-5; TCRdb lists TRBD2, though no DNA is available to test this call. Looked up from germline, CDR1 is SQVTM and CDR2 is ANQGSEA. The CDR3 loop spans 15 amino acids. This CDR3 is CSVGTSGELRGTQYF.

V is TRBV7-7 and J is TRBJ2-3; checking the TCRdb D call of TRBD2 is not possible without DNA. The CDR3 sequence is 15 residues long. Germline V gene data show CDR1 as SSHAT and CDR2 as FNYEAQ (reference sequence). CDR3 sequence: CASSLGLAGTDTQYF. The full variable domain, with the rest looked up from reference TRBV7-7 and TRBJ2-3, is GAGVSQSPRYKVTKRGQDVTLRCDPISSHATLYWYQQALGQGPEFLTYFNYEAQPDKSGLPSDRFSAERPEGSISTLTIQRTEQRDSAMYRCASSLGLAGTDTQYFGPGTRLTVL.

The rearrangement uses TRBV13 and TRBJ2-7. This CDR3 comprises 14 residues. Germline-derived CDR1 and CDR2 are PRHDT and FYEKMQ (reference sequence). CDR3 in amino acids: CASSFGQSSYEQYF. Supplemented by reference TRBV13 and TRBJ2-7, the full variable domain reads AAGVIQSPRHLIKEKRETATLKCYPIPRHDTVYWYQQGPGQDPQFLISFYEKMQSDKGSIPDRFSAQQFSDYHSELNMSSLELGDSALYFCASSFGQSSYEQYFGPGTRLTVT.

V and J are TRBV19 and TRBJ2-3; the TRBD2 assignment by TCRdb is unverifiable without DNA. The CDR3 length is 17 residues. Germline V lookup: CDR1 LNHDA, CDR2 SQIVND (reference sequence). CDR3 in amino acids: CASPLEGLGACTDTQYF.

The CDR3 loop is CASSLGGYTDTQYF. This sequence joins TRBV28 and TRBJ2-3; checking the TCRdb D call of TRBD1 is not possible without DNA. The germline V gene encodes CDR1 MDHEN and CDR2 SYDVKM. This CDR3 is built from 14 residues.

The chain is built from TRBV28 and TRBJ2-7; the D call of TRBD1 rests on TCRdb alone, since no DNA is present to check it. Looked up from germline, CDR1 is MDHEN and CDR2 is SYDVKM. The CDR3 covers 16 residues. The chain's CDR3 is CASRPPNGQPSYEQYF.

The chain uses TRBV3-1 and TRBJ1-5. There are 14 residues in the CDR3. CDR1 LGHDT and CDR2 YNNKEL come from the germline V gene (reference sequence). The CDR3 sequence: CASSQGFGNQPQHF.

CDR3 sequence reads: CASSENNSPLHF. This chain connects TRBV13 to TRBJ1-6. The CDR3 spans 12 residues. Germline CDR1 is PRHDT and CDR2 is FYEKMQ (reference sequence).